The present T cell receptor beta chain was sequenced within a study of blood T cell repertoires in COVID-19. Overall study: COVID-19 samples, acute and convalescent, were from the United States, Italy and Spain. Sources were T cells, B-cell-depleted T cells, or PBMCs; the material itself was cDNA or gDNA.

Adults between roughly 18 and 95 years of age took part from about two dozen US areas. The CDR3 spans 14 residues. Germline V gene lookup returns CDR1 MNHEY and CDR2 SVGAGI. V was trimmed by 5 bases and J by 2 bases, leaving 9 bases between them. Original methodology: How many nucleated cells were present was estimated from reference gene primer amplification. Data came from immunoSEQ multiplex PCR; TCRdb stores just in-frame clones and leaves some out. Clone size and V and J calls were adopted from that table, with D and trimming inferred from the DNA. The sample holds approximately 260,000 clones, roughly 90% seen once.

This clonotype originated in a woman in her 30s with acute COVID-19. Material for sequencing was PBMCs or T cells enriched from blood (not recorded which). The chain recombines TRBV6-5 with TRBJ2-2; no firm D call. CDR3 in amino acids: CASSQLRNTGELFF. The CDR3 coding sequence is TGTGCCAGCAGTCAACTACGCAACACCGGGGAGCTGTTTTTT.